In this sample, the clone carrying this TCR beta chain is medium-sized (0.01 to 0.1%). Antigen specificity is unknown. As for treatment: randomized to nivolumab then ipilimumab (arm A) or the reverse (arm B). This CDR3 comprises 18 residues. Germline assignment: CDR1 MNHGY and CDR2 SAAAGT. The germline V and J ends were trimmed by 0 bases and 0 bases, with 17 bases remaining between them. Profiling relied on immunoSEQ multiplex PCR, and the TCRdb table lists in-frame clones only, not all of them. Of about 2,600 clones listed, approximately 25% were seen once; the top ten hold about 15%. The data derive from a study of sequential checkpoint blockade in melanoma. For the study at large: Matched biopsies came pretreatment and at week 13 for approximately 22 patients.

General study findings and limits: About 30 times likelier clinical benefit followed increased tumor T-cell fraction and clonality.

The sequence was collected from a human donor with melanoma. Sequenced here: tumor tissue (inferred from file names), sampled from a patient given nivolumab and ipilimumab in sequence. The gene calls are TRBV6-8 and TRBJ1-1; no reliable D call. CDR3 residues: CASSYSPGAISMNTEAFF. The DNA of the CDR3 is TGTGCCAGCAGTTACTCCCCAGGAGCCATTTCTATGAACACTGAAGCTTTCTTT.